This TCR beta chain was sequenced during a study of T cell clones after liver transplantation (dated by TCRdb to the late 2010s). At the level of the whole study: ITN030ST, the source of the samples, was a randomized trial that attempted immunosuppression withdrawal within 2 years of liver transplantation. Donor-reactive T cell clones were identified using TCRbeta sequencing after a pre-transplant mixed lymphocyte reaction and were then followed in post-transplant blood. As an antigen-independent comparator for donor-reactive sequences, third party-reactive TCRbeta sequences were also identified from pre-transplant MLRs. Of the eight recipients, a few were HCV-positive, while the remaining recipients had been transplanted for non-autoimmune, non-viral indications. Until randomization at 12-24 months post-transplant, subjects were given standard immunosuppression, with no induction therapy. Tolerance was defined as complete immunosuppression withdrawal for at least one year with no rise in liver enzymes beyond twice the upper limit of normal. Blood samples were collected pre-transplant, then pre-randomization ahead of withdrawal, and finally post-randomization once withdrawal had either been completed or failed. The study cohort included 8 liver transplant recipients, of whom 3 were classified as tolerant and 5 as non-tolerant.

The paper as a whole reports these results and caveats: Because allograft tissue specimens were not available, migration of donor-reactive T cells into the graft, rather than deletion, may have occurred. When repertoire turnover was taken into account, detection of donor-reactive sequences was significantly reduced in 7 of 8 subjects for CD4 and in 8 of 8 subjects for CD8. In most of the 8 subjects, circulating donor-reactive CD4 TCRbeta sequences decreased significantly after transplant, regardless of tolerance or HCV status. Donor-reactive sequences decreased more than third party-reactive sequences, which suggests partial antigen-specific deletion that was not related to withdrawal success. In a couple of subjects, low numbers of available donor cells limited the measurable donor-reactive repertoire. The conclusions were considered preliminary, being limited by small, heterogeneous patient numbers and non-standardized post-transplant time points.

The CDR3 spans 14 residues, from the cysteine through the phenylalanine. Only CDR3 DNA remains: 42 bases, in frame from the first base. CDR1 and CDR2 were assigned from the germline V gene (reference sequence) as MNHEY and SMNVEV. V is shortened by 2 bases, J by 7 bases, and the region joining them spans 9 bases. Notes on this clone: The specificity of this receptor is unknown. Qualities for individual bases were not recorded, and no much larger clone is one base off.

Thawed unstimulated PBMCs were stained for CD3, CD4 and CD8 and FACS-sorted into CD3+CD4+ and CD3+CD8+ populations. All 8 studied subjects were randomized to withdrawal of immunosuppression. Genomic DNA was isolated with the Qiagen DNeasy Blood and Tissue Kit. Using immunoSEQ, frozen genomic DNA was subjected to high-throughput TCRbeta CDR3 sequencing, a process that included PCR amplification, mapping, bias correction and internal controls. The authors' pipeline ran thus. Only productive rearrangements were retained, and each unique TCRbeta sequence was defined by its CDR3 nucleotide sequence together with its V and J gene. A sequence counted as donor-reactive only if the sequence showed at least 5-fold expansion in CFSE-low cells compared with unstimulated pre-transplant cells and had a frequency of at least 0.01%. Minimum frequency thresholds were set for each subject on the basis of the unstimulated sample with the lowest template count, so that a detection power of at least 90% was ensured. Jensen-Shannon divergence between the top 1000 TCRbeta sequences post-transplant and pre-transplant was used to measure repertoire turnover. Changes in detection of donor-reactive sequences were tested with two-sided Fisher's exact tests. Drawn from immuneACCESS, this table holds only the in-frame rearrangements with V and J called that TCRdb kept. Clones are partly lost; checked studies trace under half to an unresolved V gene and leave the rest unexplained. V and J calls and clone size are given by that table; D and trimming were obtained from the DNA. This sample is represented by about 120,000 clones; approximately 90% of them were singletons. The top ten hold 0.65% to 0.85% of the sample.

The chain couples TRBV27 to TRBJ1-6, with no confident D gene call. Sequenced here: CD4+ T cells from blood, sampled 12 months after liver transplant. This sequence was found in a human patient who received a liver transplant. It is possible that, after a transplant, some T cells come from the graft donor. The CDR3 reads CASSLATPNSPLHF. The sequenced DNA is TGTGCCAGCAGTTTAGCCACTCCAAATTCACCCCTCCACTTT.